This paragraph covers one T cell receptor (beta chain) sequence. What it binds is unknown. These data are taken from a study of vaccination effects on CD4 cells after COVID-19. Antigen-specific CD4+ T cells were expanded with viral peptide pools in the ViraFEST assay before sequencing. Following culture for around 10 days, CD4+ T cells were isolated. None of the vaccinated had previously contracted SARS-CoV-2, and their nucleocapsid antibodies tested negative. The V gene's germline CDR1 is LGHDT and CDR2 YNNKEL (reference sequence). V shed 4 bases and J 0 bases; nucleotides not matched to a gene: 4. There are 17 residues in the CDR3. The data were produced by immunoSEQ multiplex PCR, yet TCRdb's version contains in-frame clones alone and is incomplete. The profile shows about 27,000 clones, 65% to 75% of them singletons.

Sample: CD4+ T cells from PBMCs cultured with SARS-CoV-2 spike peptides, taken before COVID-19 vaccination. The chain links TRBV3-1 (or the pseudogene TRBV3-2) to TRBJ2-6; 9 bases are shared with TRBD1. This receptor was taken from a human donor who received a COVID-19 vaccine. CDR3 residues: CASSPGQGISGANVLTF. CDR3 nucleotides: TGTGCCAGCAGCCCAGGACAGGGGATCTCTGGGGCCAACGTCCTGACTTTC.